This T cell receptor (beta chain) was identified in a study of T cells in Graves' hyperthyroidism and ophthalmopathy. Regions amplified from RNA transcripts were the TCR beta CDR3 regions. HTBI primers drove first-round RT-PCR of the TCR CDR3. TCRdb recomputed calls from the multiplex PCR reads with MiXCR, one row per CDR3 protein. This table has about 480,000 distinct CDR3 sequences, around a fifth appearing once. Any patient presenting with uncontrolled infection, other autoimmune disease, pregnancy or lactation was left out. Clinical symptoms, serum thyroxine, TRAb, thyroid ultrasound and orbital computed tomography informed diagnoses. Sequencing used blood. The source is a woman between 65 and 79 years old with Graves' ophthalmopathy.

The CDR3 protein is CASSPTGLMNTEAFF. The DNA for the CDR3 is TGTGCCAGCAGCCCGACAGGGCTCATGAACACTGAAGCTTTCTTT. The chain recombines TRBV3-1 with TRBJ1-1; 7 bases map to TRBD1. CDR1 is LGHDT, CDR2 YNNKEL, per germline (reference sequence). The V gene end was trimmed by 4 bases and the J gene end by 0 bases; junction bases not matched to a gene: 5. The CDR3 is made up of 15 amino acids.